A single sample is the source of the 14 T cell receptor beta chains below, sequenced in a study. TCRdb analysed the RT-PCR reads with MiXCR anew, one entry per CDR3 protein. This table has about 680,000 distinct CDR3 sequences, 14% appearing once. Sequencing was carried out using memory CD4+ T cells from blood. The source is a female donor in good health, serving as a healthy control.

This clonotype was detected ten times or more. The genes are TRBV20-1 and TRBJ1-1, with D unclear. The length of the CDR3 is 15 residues. The V gene lost 7 bases and the J gene lost 2 bases, with 20 bases spanning the gap. The germline V gene has CDR1 DFQATT and CDR2 SNEGSKA (reference sequence). CDR3 nucleotides: TGCAGTGTCCCCGGCCGATTGGGCTACAACACTGAAGCTTTCTTT. Its protein is CSVPGRLGYNTEAFF.

This clonotype was seen more than once but under ten times. The V and J genes are TRBV10-3 and TRBJ2-7; the match to TRBD1 covers 10 bases. Germline V CDR1 and CDR2: ENHRY, SYGVKD. This CDR3 region has 16 residues. Unmatched junction bases numbered 12, after V lost 6 bases and J lost 4 bases. The CDR3 loop is CAIREAQGQGSYEQYF. In DNA, the CDR3 is TGTGCCATCAGGGAGGCCCAGGGACAGGGGTCATACGAGCAGTACTTC.

V and J are TRBV3-1 and TRBJ1-4; the D gene is possibly TRBD1 (5 bases). The CDR3 is 13 amino acids. Per the germline V gene, CDR1 is LGHDT and CDR2 is YNNKEL (reference sequence). Trimming took off 4 bases at V and 10 bases at J, with 13 bases between the two ends. DNA of the CDR3: TGTGCCAGCAGCCGCGGAGGCGGGGGAAAACTGTTTTTT. Amino acid sequence: CASSRGGGGKLFF.

This clonotype was seen once. A read error is possible here, since a much larger clone lies one base away. This chain connects TRBV27 to TRBJ1-5; 8 bases align to TRBD1. The V gene end was trimmed by 6 bases and the J gene end by 2 bases; junction bases not matched to a gene: 3. The V gene's germline CDR1 is MNHEY and CDR2 SMNVEV (reference sequence). The CDR3 spans 14 residues. The CDR3 is CASRMGQGNQPQHF. CDR3 nucleotides: TGTGCCAGCAGGATGGGACAGGGCAATCAGCCCCAGCATTTT.

This clonotype was observed a handful of times. The chain recombines TRBV20-1 with TRBJ2-7, with 14 bases aligning to TRBD2. The CDR3 spans 14 residues. From germline, CDR1 is DFQATT and CDR2 SNEGSKA (reference sequence). V shed 6 bases and J 5 bases; nucleotides not matched to a gene: 6. The CDR3 DNA reads TGCAGTGCCGGGACTAGCGGGAGAATTGACGAGCAGTACTTC. Translation: CSAGTSGRIDEQYF.

This clonotype was recorded many times. The chain has TRBV6-5 and TRBJ1-2; D possibly corresponds to TRBD1 (6 bases). The germline CDR1 and CDR2 sequences are MNHEY and SVGAGI. Trimming cost V 3 bases and J 8 bases, with 19 bases left between them. This CDR3 has 15 residues. The CDR3 DNA is TGTGCCAGCAGTTATACGGGGGCGAGGGATGGAGGCTACACCTTC. This sequence encodes CASSYTGARDGGYTF.

V gene TRBV12-3 or TRBV12-4 combines with J gene TRBJ1-5, with D unclear. The CDR3 covers 14 residues. Trimming left V 6 bases short and J 0 bases short, with 9 bases between. Here the CDR3 reads CASSPSHSNQPQHF. The CDR3 nucleotides are TGTGCCAGCAGCCCAAGCCATAGCAATCAGCCCCAGCATTTT.

The CDR3 coding sequence is TGTGCCAGCAGCCAAGCTGGGGACGGCTCCTACAATGAGCAGTTCTTC. It translates to CASSQAGDGSYNEQFF. The chain links TRBV3-1 to TRBJ2-1; tentatively, D is TRBD1 or TRBD2 (5 bases each). Germline CDR1 reads LGHDT; CDR2 reads YNNKEL (reference sequence). Trimming left V 1 base short and J 0 bases short, with 10 bases between. This CDR3 has 16 amino acids.

V usage is TRBV5-1 and J usage is TRBJ2-2, with D possibly being TRBD1 (5 bases). Trimming removed 4 bases from V and 3 bases from J, with 7 bases in between. The V gene's germline CDR1 is SGHRS and CDR2 YFSETQ. The CDR3 runs to 13 residues. The CDR3 spells CASSKGDTGELFF. CDR3 in DNA: TGCGCCAGCAGCAAAGGGGACACCGGGGAGCTGTTTTTT.

DNA of the CDR3: TGTGCCAGCAGCCCACCCTCGGGGACCCAGTACTTC. This codes for CASSPPSGTQYF. The rearrangement uses TRBV7-2 and TRBJ2-5; unclear D gene. Per the germline V gene, CDR1 is SGHTA and CDR2 is FQGNSA. Trimming took 5 bases from V and 7 from J, leaving 11 bases between them. CDR3 length equals 12 residues.

This clonotype was recorded many times. The chain recombines TRBV7-2 with TRBJ2-3; unclear D gene. The ends were cut back, 7 bases at V and 5 bases at J, with 19 bases in the middle. The germline gives CDR1 SGHTA, CDR2 FQGNSA. The CDR3 sequence is 15 residues long. The CDR3 region is CASTGLGSLGDTQYF. Written as DNA, the CDR3 is TGTGCCAGCACCGGGTTGGGGTCTCTCGGAGATACGCAGTATTTT.

This rearrangement joins TRBV3-1 to TRBJ2-3; TRBD2 matches 9 bases. V shed 0 bases and J 5 bases; nucleotides not matched to a gene: 6. In germline, CDR1 is LGHDT, CDR2 YNNKEL (reference sequence). This CDR3 comprises 16 residues. CDR3 sequence (DNA): TGTGCCAGCAGCCAAGAGGCTCTAGCGGGGATAGATACGCAGTATTTT. It encodes CASSQEALAGIDTQYF.

The sample holds many counts of this clonotype. This sequence joins TRBV28 and TRBJ2-7; no reliable D call. Trimming removed 3 bases at V and 6 bases at J, with 15 bases between. This CDR3 is 14 amino acids long. Per germline, CDR1 MDHEN and CDR2 SYDVKM. The CDR3 DNA reads TGTGCCAGCAGTTTCAACAGAGAACCGCGCGAGCAGTACTTC. It encodes CASSFNREPREQYF.

The chain recombines TRBV18 with TRBJ1-2; tentatively, D is TRBD1 (5 bases). V shed 1 base and J shed 4 bases, with 7 bases lying between them. CDR1 KGHSH and CDR2 LQKENI come from the germline V gene. The CDR3 runs to 13 residues. The CDR3 DNA reads TGTGCCAGCTCACCACAGGGGCTCTATGGCTACACCTTC. The encoded protein is CASSPQGLYGYTF.